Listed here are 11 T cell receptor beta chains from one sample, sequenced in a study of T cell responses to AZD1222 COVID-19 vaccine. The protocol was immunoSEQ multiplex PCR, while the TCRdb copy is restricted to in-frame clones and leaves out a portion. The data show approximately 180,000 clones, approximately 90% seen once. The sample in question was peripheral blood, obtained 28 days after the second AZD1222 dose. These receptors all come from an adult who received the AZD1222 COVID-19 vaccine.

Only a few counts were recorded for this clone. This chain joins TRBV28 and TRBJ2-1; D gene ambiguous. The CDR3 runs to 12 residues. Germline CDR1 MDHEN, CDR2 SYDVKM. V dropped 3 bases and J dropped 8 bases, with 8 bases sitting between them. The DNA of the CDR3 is TGTGCCAGCAGTTTTTCGTGGGATGAGCAGTTCTTC. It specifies CASSFSWDEQFF.

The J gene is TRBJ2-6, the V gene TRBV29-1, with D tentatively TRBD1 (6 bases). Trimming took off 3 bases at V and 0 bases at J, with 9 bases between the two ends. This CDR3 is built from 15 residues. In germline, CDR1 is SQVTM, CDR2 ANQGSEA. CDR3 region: CSVDQGGSGANVLTF. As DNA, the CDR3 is TGCAGCGTTGATCAAGGGGGCTCTGGGGCCAACGTCCTGACTTTC.

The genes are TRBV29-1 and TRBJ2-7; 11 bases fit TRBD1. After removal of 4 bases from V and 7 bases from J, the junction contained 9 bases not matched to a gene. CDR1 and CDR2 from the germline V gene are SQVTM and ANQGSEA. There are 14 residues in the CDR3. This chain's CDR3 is CSVGTGGVLGEQYF. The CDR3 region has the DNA TGCAGCGTTGGGACAGGGGGCGTCTTAGGGGAGCAGTACTTC.

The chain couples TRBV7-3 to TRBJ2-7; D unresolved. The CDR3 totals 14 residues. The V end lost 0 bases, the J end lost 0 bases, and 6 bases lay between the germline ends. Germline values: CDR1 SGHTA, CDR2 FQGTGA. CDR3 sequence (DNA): TGTGCCAGCAGCTTAACAGGGTACTCCTACGAGCAGTACTTC. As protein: CASSLTGYSYEQYF.

The CDR3 here is CASSKVTPGGQPQHF. CDR3 DNA sequence: TGTGCCAGCAGCAAAGTAACGCCAGGGGGCCAGCCCCAGCATTTT. The J gene is TRBJ1-5, the V gene TRBV21-1; the tabulated D call, TRBD1, remains unverified against the DNA. TRBV21-1 is shown as a pseudogene. The CDR3 length is 15 residues.

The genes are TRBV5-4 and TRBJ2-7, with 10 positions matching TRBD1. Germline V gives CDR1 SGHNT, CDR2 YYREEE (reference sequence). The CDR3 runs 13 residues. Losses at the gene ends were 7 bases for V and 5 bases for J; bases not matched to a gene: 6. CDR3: CASRTGGTHEQYF. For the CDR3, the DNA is TGTGCCAGCCGGACAGGGGGGACCCACGAGCAGTACTTC.

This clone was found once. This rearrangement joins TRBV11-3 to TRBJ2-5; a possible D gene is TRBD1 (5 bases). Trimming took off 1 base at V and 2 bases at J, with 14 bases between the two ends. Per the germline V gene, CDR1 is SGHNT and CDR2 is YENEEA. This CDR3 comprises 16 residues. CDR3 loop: CASSLGAGSSQETQYF. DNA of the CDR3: TGTGCCAGCAGCTTAGGGGCAGGGTCTTCACAAGAGACCCAGTACTTC.

The CDR3 DNA sequence: TGTGCCAGCAACCGATTATCCGGGACAGCAACAGATACGCAGTATTTT. It yields the protein CASNRLSGTATDTQYF. V gene TRBV2 combines with J gene TRBJ2-3, with TRBD1 identical over 7 bases. The germline V gene encodes CDR1 SNHLY and CDR2 FYNNEI. This CDR3 contains 16 residues. J lost 3 bases, V lost 7 bases, and 13 bases had no gene match.

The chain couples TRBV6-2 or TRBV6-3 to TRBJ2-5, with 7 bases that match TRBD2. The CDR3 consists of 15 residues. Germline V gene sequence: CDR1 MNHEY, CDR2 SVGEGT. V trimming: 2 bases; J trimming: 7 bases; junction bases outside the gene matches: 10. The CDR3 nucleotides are TGTGCCAGCAGTTACCAGCGGGACTTCGGGGGGACCCAGTACTTC. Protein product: CASSYQRDFGGTQYF.

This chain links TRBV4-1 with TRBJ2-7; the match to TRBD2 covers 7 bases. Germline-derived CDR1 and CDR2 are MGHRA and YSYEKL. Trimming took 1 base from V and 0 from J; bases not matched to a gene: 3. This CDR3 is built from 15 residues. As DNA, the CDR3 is TGCGCCAGCAGCCAAGGGGAGGGGAGCTCCTACGAGCAGTACTTC. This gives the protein CASSQGEGSSYEQYF.

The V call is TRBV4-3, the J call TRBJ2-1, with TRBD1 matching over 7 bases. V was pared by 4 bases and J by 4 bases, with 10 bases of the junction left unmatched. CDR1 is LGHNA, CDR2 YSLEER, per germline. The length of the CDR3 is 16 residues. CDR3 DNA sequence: TGCGCCAGCAGCCGATTATGGGACAGCGATTACAATGAGCAGTTCTTC. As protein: CASSRLWDSDYNEQFF.